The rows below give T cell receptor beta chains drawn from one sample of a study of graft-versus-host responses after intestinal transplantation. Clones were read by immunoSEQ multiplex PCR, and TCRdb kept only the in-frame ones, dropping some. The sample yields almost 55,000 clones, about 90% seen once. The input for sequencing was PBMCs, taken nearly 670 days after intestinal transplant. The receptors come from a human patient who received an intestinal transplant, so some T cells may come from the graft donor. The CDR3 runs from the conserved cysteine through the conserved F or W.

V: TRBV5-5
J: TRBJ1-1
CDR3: CASSLVRGDKRPEAFF

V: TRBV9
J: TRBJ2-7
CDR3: CASSGGTSGEYEQYF

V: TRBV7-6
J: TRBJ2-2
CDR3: CASSLLAQNTGELFF

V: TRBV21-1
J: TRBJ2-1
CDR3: CASSKGRKGSEQFF

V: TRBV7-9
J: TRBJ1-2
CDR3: CASSLAIRDRGYTF

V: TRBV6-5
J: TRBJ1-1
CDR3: CASSNDRGMNTEAFF

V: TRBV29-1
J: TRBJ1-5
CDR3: CSPPPGQAYQPQHF

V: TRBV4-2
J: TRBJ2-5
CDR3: CASSHSGLAEPETQYF

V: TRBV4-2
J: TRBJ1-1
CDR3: CASSQVVAGNTEAFF

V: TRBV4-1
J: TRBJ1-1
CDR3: CASSQERLRHTEAFF

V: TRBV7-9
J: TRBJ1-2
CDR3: CASSSRDYGYTF

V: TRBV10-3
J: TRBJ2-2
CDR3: CAISESKSGAGELFF

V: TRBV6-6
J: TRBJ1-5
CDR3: CASSWVSGADNQPQHF

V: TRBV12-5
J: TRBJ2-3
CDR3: CASGPQDTQYF

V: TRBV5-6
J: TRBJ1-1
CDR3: CASSLEGGVLTEAFF

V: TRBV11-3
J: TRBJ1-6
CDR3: CASSLAQDNSPLHF

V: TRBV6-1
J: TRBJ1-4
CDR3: CASSEWGGPGEKLFF

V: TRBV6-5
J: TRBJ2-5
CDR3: CASTLRGETQYF

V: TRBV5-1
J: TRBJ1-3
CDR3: CASSSGQYSGNTIYF

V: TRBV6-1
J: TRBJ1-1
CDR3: CASSEGRTEAFF

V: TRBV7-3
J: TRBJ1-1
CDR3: CASSPDLNTEAFF

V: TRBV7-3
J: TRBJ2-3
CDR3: CASSLRGNLAHDTQYF

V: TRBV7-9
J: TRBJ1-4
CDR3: CASSLQTGGSEKLFF

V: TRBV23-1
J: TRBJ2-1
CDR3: CASSQLDRVPYEQFF

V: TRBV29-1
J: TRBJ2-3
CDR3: CSVGDSITDTQYF

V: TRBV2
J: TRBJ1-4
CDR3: CASTPGQGGYEKLFF

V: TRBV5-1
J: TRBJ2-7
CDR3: CASSPSYGTSGGAYEQYF

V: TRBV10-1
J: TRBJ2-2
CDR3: CASSLGTTNTGELFF

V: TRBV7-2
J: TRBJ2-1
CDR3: CASGISGGANEQFF

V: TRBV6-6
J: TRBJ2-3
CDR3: CACSLGITDTQYF

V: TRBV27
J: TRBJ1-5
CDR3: CASSFGTGQQPQHF

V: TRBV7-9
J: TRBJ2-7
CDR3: CASSLAVTYEQYF

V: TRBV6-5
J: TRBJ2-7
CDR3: CASSPLGPSYEQYF

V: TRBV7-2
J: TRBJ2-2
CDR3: CASSLPTSRTGARGELFF

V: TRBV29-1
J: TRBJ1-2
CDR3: CSDEQGLIGYTF

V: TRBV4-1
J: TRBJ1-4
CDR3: CASSQVAGGHEKLFF

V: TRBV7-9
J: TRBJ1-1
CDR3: CASSSSGNTEAFF

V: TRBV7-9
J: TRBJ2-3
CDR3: CASSLVGPDTQYF

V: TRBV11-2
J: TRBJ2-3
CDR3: CASSAPPGLILTDTQYF

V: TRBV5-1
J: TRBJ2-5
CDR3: CASSLVSGGETQYF

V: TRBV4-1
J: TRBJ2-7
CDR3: CASSQGGLSYEQYF

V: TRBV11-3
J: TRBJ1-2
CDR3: CASSLHGQGASGYTF